What follows are 25 T cell receptor beta chains derived from one specimen sequenced in a study of graft-versus-host responses after intestinal transplantation. Sequencing was performed with immunoSEQ multiplex PCR; in TCRdb, only in-frame clones are kept and a portion is missing. In the table there are more than 10,000 clones, about 33% of which are singletons. This material consisted of alloreactive CD4+ T cells from a mixed lymphocyte reaction culture, taken before transplantation. The subset is: CFSE-low proliferating T cells sorted from roughly six-day pre-transplant mixed lymphocyte reaction (GvH or HvG direction). These receptors all come from a human patient who was an organ donor for intestinal transplantation.

The J gene is TRBJ2-7, the V gene TRBV4-2; 7 bases align to TRBD2. V shed 5 bases, J shed 7 bases, and the junction held 17 bases outside the gene matches. This CDR3 region has 16 residues. Germline CDR1 and CDR2: LGHNA and YNFKEQ. The CDR3 spells CASSLGAGGGSVEQYF. CDR3 nucleotide sequence: TGTGCCAGCAGCTTGGGTGCAGGCGGGGGAAGTGTGGAGCAGTACTTC.

This rearrangement joins TRBV19 to TRBJ2-7, with 11 nucleotides matching TRBD1. The germline V gene encodes CDR1 LNHDA and CDR2 SQIVND (reference sequence). With 5 bases clipped from V and 2 bases from J, the junction kept 8 bases outside the gene matches. The length of the CDR3 is 16 residues. CDR3 residues: CASSPRLGQGAYEQYF. CDR3 nucleotides: TGTGCCAGTAGTCCCCGTCTGGGACAGGGGGCCTACGAGCAGTACTTC.

This clone was recorded only once. The rearrangement links TRBV11-3 to TRBJ1-3; no clear D. The CDR3 is made up of 14 amino acids. The germline CDR1 and CDR2 sequences are SGHNT and YENEEA. V shed 3 bases and J shed 1 base, with 7 bases lying between them. The CDR3 DNA follows: TGTGCCAGCAGCTTTGGCGGTTCTGGAAACACCATATATTTT. Residues: CASSFGGSGNTIYF.

This clone was seen only a few times. The V and J genes are TRBV4-1 and TRBJ1-4; 7 bases are shared with TRBD1. The germline V gene encodes CDR1 MGHRA and CDR2 YSYEKL. This CDR3 contains 14 residues. V shed 4 bases, J shed 5 bases, and the junction held 4 bases outside the gene matches. This CDR3 reads CASSPDRVNEKLFF. In nucleotides, the CDR3 is TGCGCCAGCAGCCCCGACAGGGTCAATGAAAAACTGTTTTTT.

By proportion, this clone is medium-sized. V gene TRBV7-2 combines with J gene TRBJ1-2; D ambiguous. The CDR3 runs 14 residues. Germline CDR1 and CDR2: SGHTA and FQGNSA. The ends were cut back, 0 bases at V and 0 bases at J, with 5 bases in the middle. CDR3 sequence (DNA): TGTGCCAGCAGCTTAGCCGGGACTAACTATGGCTACACCTTC. The encoded protein is CASSLAGTNYGYTF.

This clone came up a few times. V and J are TRBV19 and TRBJ1-1; D not certain. The CDR3 consists of 12 residues. Per the germline V gene, CDR1 is LNHDA and CDR2 is SQIVND (reference sequence). V shed 3 bases and J shed 1 base, with 3 bases lying between them. The CDR3 DNA reads TGTGCCAGTAGTATGAGGAACACTGAAGCTTTCTTT. It specifies CASSMRNTEAFF.

This clone was seen only a few times. The V gene is TRBV7-3, the J gene TRBJ1-1; the D gene is possibly TRBD1 (5 bases). The germline gives CDR1 SGHTA, CDR2 FQGTGA. The CDR3 is made up of 13 amino acids. The germline V and J ends were trimmed by 2 bases and 1 base, with 5 bases remaining between them. The DNA for the CDR3 is TGTGCCAGCAGCTTAGACAGGAACACTGAAGCTTTCTTT. Residues: CASSLDRNTEAFF.

The chain has TRBV19 and TRBJ1-4, with TRBD1 matching over 9 bases. Per the germline V gene, CDR1 is LNHDA and CDR2 is SQIVND (reference sequence). The CDR3 runs to 15 residues. The V gene end was trimmed by 7 bases and the J gene end by 6 bases; junction bases not matched to a gene: 9. Written as DNA, the CDR3 is TGTGCCAGTACTTCAACAGGGGGCGGTGATGAAAAACTGTTTTTT. Its translation is CASTSTGGGDEKLFF.

The V call is TRBV19, the J call TRBJ1-1; 7 nucleotides match TRBD1. V lost 5 bases and J lost 8; bases outside the gene matches: 8. CDR3 size: 13 residues. From germline, CDR1 is LNHDA and CDR2 SQIVND (reference sequence). CDR3 region: CASSRTGGTEAFF. For the CDR3, the DNA is TGTGCCAGTAGTCGGACAGGTGGGACCGAAGCTTTCTTT.

This chain links TRBV19 with TRBJ2-5, with 7 bases aligning to TRBD1. This CDR3 has 13 residues. The trim removed 6 bases at V and 5 bases at J, leaving 6 bases unmatched. Germline assignment: CDR1 LNHDA and CDR2 SQIVND (reference sequence). The CDR3 DNA follows: TGTGCCAGTAGCCCGGGACAGCTGGAGACCCAGTACTTC. The encoded protein is CASSPGQLETQYF.

The rearrangement joins TRBV6-1 to TRBJ1-1; D possibly corresponds to TRBD1 (6 bases). Germline loops: CDR1 MNHNS, CDR2 SASEGT. Trimming took off 8 bases at V and 8 bases at J, with 18 bases between the two ends. The CDR3 runs to 13 residues. CDR3 sequence reads: CASQPRQVLEAFF. The CDR3 DNA follows: TGTGCCAGCCAGCCGCGACAGGTCTTGGAAGCTTTCTTT.

This sequence joins TRBV7-2 and TRBJ1-2, with unresolved D. The germline V and J ends were trimmed by 5 bases and 0 bases, with 16 bases remaining between them. Germline V gene sequence: CDR1 SGHTA, CDR2 FQGNSA. CDR3 length: 16 amino acids. The CDR3 sequence: CASSRETHRSNYGYTF. The CDR3 coding sequence is TGTGCCAGCAGCCGAGAGACACACCGTTCTAACTATGGCTACACCTTC.

CDR3 region: CASRHPGQGNSAFF. Here the CDR3 DNA reads TGCGCCAGCAGGCATCCGGGACAGGGGAATTCAGCTTTCTTT. This chain links TRBV4-1 with TRBJ1-1, with TRBD1 identical over 10 bases. The trim removed 6 bases at V and 10 bases at J, leaving 11 bases unmatched. Germline V gives CDR1 MGHRA, CDR2 YSYEKL. This CDR3 comprises 14 residues.

This clone occurred a few times. The V gene is TRBV4-3, the J gene TRBJ1-5, with 9 bases identical to TRBD1. Germline V gene sequence: CDR1 LGHNA, CDR2 YSLEER. With 3 bases clipped from V and 6 bases from J, the junction kept 3 bases outside the gene matches. The CDR3 covers 14 residues. In DNA, the CDR3 is TGCGCCAGCAGCCAGAGACAGGGGGGTCAGCCCCAGCATTTT. Amino acids: CASSQRQGGQPQHF.

V usage is TRBV4-3 and J usage is TRBJ1-5, with D unresolved. The germline V gene encodes CDR1 LGHNA and CDR2 YSLEER. The CDR3 runs 14 residues. Trimming pared 1 base from V and 7 bases from J, leaving 11 bases between. The CDR3 DNA reads TGCGCCAGCAGCCAAGCCCAGGATTGGCAGCCCCAGCATTTT. As protein: CASSQAQDWQPQHF.

V is TRBV5-5 and J is TRBJ1-2; D unresolved. Germline values: CDR1 SGHKS, CDR2 YYEKEE (reference sequence). The CDR3 contains 13 residues. Trimming took 1 base from V and 3 from J, leaving 7 bases between them. CDR3 amino acids: CASSLRQDYGYTF. CDR3 DNA sequence: TGTGCCAGCAGCTTGAGGCAGGACTATGGCTACACCTTC. Filled out from reference TRBV5-5 and TRBJ1-2, the complete variable domain reads DAGVTQSPTHLIKTRGQQVTLRCSPISGHKSVSWYQQVLGQGPQFIFQYYEKEERGRGNFPDRFSARQFPNYSSELNVNALLLGDSALYLCASSLRQDYGYTFGSGTRLTVV.

By proportion, this clone is medium-sized (0.01 to 0.1%). V gene TRBV7-2 combines with J gene TRBJ1-6, with 8 bases matching TRBD1. V lost 1 base to trimming and J lost 8 bases; unmatched junction nucleotides: 4. Per germline, CDR1 SGHTA and CDR2 FQGNSA. The length of the CDR3 is 15 residues. CDR3 in amino acids: CASSLGAGGYSPLHF. CDR3 coding DNA: TGTGCCAGCAGCTTAGGCGCAGGGGGCTATTCACCCCTCCACTTT.

This chain joins TRBV6-5 and TRBJ1-2; maybe TRBD1 (6 bases). This CDR3 has 14 amino acids. Germline V CDR1 and CDR2: MNHEY, SVGAGI. V lost 2 bases, J lost 5 bases, and 12 bases lay in between. The CDR3 here is CASSYRGILYGYTF. The CDR3 DNA follows: TGTGCCAGCAGTTACAGGGGGATCCTTTATGGCTACACCTTC.

The chain is built from TRBV2 and TRBJ1-1, with D possibly TRBD1 on 5 matching bases. The germline V gene has CDR1 SNHLY and CDR2 FYNNEI. Trimming stripped 6 bases from V and 1 base from J, with 9 bases between. CDR3 length equals 13 residues. The CDR3 nucleotides are TGTGCCAGCAGCGGAGACAGGAACACTGAAGCTTTCTTT. Encoded protein: CASSGDRNTEAFF.

This clone is termed medium-sized (0.01 to 0.1%). V usage is TRBV9 and J usage is TRBJ1-3, with D unclear. V was clipped by 3 bases and J by 4 bases, with 8 bases between them. CDR1 is SGDLS and CDR2 is YYNGEE in the germline V gene. The CDR3 loop spans 13 amino acids. CDR3 in DNA: TGTGCCAGCAGCGCTTTATCCGGAAACACCATATATTTT. Its translation: CASSALSGNTIYF. Full variable domain (missing parts from reference TRBV9 and TRBJ1-3): DSGVTQTPKHLITATGQRVTLRCSPRSGDLSVYWYQQSLDQGLQFLIQYYNGEERAKGNILERFSAQQFPDLHSELNLSSLELGDSALYFCASSALSGNTIYFGEGSWLTVV.

The V gene is TRBV28, the J gene TRBJ2-2; tentative D call: TRBD2 (5 bases). The germline V and J ends were trimmed by 3 bases and 2 bases, with 10 bases remaining between them. Germline V lookup: CDR1 MDHEN, CDR2 SYDVKM. The CDR3 spans 15 residues. The CDR3 protein is CASSLLSANTGELFF. In DNA, the CDR3 is TGTGCCAGCAGTTTGCTTAGCGCAAACACCGGGGAGCTGTTTTTT.

The chain employs TRBV4-2 and TRBJ2-1; 8 positions match TRBD2. The V gene's germline CDR1 is LGHNA and CDR2 YNFKEQ. V was clipped by 1 base and J by 1 base; unmatched bases: 3. This CDR3 contains 16 residues. In DNA, the CDR3 is TGTGCCAGCAGCCAAGGAGGGACTAGTTCCTACAATGAGCAGTTCTTC. Translated, it gives CASSQGGTSSYNEQFF.

This clone was found a few times. The DNA for the CDR3 is TGCGCCAGCAGACTGGGGGGGGGCGATCAGCCCCAGCATTTT. Translated: CASRLGGGDQPQHF. V usage is TRBV5-1 and J usage is TRBJ1-5, with D possibly TRBD1 on 6 matching bases. Per germline, CDR1 SGHRS and CDR2 YFSETQ. V lost 5 bases and J lost 5, with 14 bases in between. CDR3 size: 14 residues.

CDR3 DNA: TGTGCCAGCAGTGCCGGACAGGGGAGCCACGAGCAGTACTTC. Protein sequence: CASSAGQGSHEQYF. The V call is TRBV25-1, the J call TRBJ2-7; 9 bases map to TRBD1. The germline gives CDR1 MGHDK, CDR2 SYGVNS. V lost 4 bases to trimming and J lost 5 bases; unmatched junction nucleotides: 6. The CDR3 has 14 amino acids.

The chain carries TRBV2 and TRBJ2-7, with 11 bases matching TRBD2. The V segment lost 8 bases and the J segment 6 bases; nucleotides outside the gene matches: 6. Germline CDR1 reads SNHLY; CDR2 reads FYNNEI. CDR3 length: 13 amino acids. In DNA, the CDR3 is TGTGCCAGCGAATTAGCGGGGGGGGGCGAGCAGTACTTC. Amino acids: CASELAGGGEQYF.